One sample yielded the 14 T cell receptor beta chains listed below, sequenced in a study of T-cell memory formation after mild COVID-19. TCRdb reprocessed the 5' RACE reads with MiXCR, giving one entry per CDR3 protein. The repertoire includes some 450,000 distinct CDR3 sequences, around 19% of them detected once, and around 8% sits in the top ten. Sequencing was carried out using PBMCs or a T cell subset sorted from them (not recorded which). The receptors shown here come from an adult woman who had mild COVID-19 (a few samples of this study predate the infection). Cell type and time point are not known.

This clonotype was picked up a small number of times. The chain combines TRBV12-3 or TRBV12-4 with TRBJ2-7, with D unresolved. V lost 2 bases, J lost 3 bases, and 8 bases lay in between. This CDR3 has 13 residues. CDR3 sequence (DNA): TGTGCCAGCAGTTTAACGGTACTCTACGAGCAGTACTTC. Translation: CASSLTVLYEQYF.

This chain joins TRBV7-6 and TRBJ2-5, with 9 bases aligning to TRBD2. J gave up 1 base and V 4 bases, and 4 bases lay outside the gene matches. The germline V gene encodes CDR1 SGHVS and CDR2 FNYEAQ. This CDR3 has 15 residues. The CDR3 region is CASSSRLAAQETQYF. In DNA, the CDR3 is TGTGCCAGCAGCTCGAGACTAGCGGCCCAAGAGACCCAGTACTTC. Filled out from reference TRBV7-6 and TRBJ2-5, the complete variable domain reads GAGVSQSPRYKVTKRGQDVALRCDPISGHVSLYWYRQALGQGPEFLTYFNYEAQQDKSGLPNDRFSAERPEGSISTLTIQRTEQRDSAMYRCASSSRLAAQETQYFGPGTRLLVL.

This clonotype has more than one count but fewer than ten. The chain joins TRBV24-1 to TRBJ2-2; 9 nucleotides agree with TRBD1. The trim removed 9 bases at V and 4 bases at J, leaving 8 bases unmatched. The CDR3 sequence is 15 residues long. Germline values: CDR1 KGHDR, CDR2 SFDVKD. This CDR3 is CATLPGQGFTGELFF. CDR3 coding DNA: TGTGCCACCCTACCAGGACAGGGGTTCACCGGGGAGCTGTTTTTT.

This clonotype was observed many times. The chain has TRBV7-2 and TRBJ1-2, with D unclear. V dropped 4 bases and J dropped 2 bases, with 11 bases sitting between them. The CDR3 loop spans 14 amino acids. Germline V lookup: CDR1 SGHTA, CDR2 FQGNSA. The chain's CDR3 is CASSSETENYGYTF. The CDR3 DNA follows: TGTGCCAGCAGCTCCGAGACGGAGAACTATGGCTACACCTTC.

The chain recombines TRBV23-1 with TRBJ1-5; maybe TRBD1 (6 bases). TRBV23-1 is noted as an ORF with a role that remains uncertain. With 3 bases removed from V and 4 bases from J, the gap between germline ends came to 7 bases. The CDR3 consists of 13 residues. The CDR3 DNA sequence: TGCGCCAGCAGTCACAGGGGTAATCAGCCCCAGCATTTT. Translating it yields CASSHRGNQPQHF.

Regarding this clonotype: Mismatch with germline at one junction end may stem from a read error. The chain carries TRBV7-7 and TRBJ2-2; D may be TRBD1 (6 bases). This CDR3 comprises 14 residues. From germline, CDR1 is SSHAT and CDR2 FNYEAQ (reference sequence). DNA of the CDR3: TGTGCTAGCAGCCCCCAGGGGACCACCGGGGAGCTGTTTTTT. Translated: CASSPQGTTGELFF.

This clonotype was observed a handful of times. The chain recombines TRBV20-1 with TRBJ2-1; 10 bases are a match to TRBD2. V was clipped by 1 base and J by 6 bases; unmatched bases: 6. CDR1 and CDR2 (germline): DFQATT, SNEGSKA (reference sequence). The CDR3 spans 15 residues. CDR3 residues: CSARGTSGRGNEQFF. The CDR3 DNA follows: TGCAGTGCTAGAGGGACCAGCGGGAGGGGCAATGAGCAGTTCTTC.

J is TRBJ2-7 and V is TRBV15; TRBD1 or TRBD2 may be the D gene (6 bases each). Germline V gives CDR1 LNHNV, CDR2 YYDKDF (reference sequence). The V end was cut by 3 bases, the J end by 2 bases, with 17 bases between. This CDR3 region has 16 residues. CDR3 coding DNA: TGTGCCACCAGCAGTGGTGGAGGGGGGCTAACCTACGAGCAGTACTTC. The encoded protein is CATSSGGGGLTYEQYF.

The CDR3 is CASSIWLGESYEQYF. The DNA of the CDR3 is TGTGCCAGTAGTATATGGTTAGGGGAGTCCTACGAGCAGTACTTC. This chain connects TRBV19 to TRBJ2-7; D is perhaps TRBD1 or TRBD2 (5 bases each). The CDR3 is made up of 15 amino acids. The germline V gene has CDR1 LNHDA and CDR2 SQIVND (reference sequence). The ends were cut back, 2 bases at V and 1 base at J, with 12 bases in the middle.

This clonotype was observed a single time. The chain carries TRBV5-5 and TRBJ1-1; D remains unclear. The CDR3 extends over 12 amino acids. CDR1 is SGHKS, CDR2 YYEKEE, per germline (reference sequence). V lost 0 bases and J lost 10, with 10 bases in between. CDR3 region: CASSLEVSGAFF. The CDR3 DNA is TGTGCCAGCAGCTTGGAGGTTTCCGGAGCTTTCTTT.

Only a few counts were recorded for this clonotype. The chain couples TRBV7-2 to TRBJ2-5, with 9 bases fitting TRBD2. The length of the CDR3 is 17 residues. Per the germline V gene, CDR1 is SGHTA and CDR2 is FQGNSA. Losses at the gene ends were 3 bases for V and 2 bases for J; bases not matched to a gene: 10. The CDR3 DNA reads TGTGCCAGCAGCTTCCACCCGACTAGCGGCTGGCAAGAGACCCAGTACTTC. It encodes CASSFHPTSGWQETQYF.

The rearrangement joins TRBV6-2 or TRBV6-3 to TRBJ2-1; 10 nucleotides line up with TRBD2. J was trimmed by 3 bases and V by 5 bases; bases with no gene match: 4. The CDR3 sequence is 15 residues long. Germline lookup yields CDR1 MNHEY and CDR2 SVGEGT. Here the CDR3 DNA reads TGTGCCAGCAGTATAGCGGGGGGCGACTACAATGAGCAGTTCTTC. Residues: CASSIAGGDYNEQFF.

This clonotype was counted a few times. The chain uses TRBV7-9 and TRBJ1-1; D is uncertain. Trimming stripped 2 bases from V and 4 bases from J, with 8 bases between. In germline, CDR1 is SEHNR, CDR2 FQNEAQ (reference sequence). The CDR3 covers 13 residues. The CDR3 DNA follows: TGTGCCAGCAGCTTACGAGGTTTCACTGAAGCTTTCTTT. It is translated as CASSLRGFTEAFF.

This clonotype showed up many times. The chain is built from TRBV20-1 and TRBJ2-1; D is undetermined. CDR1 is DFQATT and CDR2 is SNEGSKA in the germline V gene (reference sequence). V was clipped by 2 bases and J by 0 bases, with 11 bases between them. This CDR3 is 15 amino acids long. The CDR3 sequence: CSARILAASYNEQFF. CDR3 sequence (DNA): TGCAGTGCTAGAATTCTCGCTGCCTCCTACAATGAGCAGTTCTTC.